These 2 T cell receptor beta chains were sequenced from one sample in a study of identifying expanded T cells in peripheral blood. Generated by immunoSEQ multiplex PCR, the TCRdb table keeps only in-frame clones and is missing some. The repertoire holds about 91,000 clones, with about 90% as singletons. Sequencing used blood. The receptors derive from a person aged 18 to 75 in good health.

This clone was counted a single time. Given the absence of the conserved phenylalanine or tryptophan at the CDR3 end, a read error is likely. The chain has TRBV7-2 and TRBJ2-7; 9 bases match TRBD2. V lost 0 bases, J lost 6 bases, and 6 bases stayed unmatched. The CDR3 totals 15 residues. Germline V gene lookup returns CDR1 SGHTA and CDR2 FQGNSA. The DNA of the CDR3 is TGTGCCAGCAGCTTAGCGGGGACTAGCAATTCCGAGCAGTACTCC. Residues: CASSLAGTSNSEQYS.

The V and J genes are TRBV4-3 and TRBJ2-1; 8 bases line up with TRBD2. With 0 bases clipped from V and 6 bases from J, the junction kept 7 bases outside the gene matches. The CDR3 totals 16 residues. CDR1 is LGHNA and CDR2 is YSLEER in the germline V gene. The DNA for the CDR3 is TGCGCCAGCAGCCAAGATGGGGTAGCGGGAATCAATGAGCAGTTCTTC. It specifies CASSQDGVAGINEQFF.